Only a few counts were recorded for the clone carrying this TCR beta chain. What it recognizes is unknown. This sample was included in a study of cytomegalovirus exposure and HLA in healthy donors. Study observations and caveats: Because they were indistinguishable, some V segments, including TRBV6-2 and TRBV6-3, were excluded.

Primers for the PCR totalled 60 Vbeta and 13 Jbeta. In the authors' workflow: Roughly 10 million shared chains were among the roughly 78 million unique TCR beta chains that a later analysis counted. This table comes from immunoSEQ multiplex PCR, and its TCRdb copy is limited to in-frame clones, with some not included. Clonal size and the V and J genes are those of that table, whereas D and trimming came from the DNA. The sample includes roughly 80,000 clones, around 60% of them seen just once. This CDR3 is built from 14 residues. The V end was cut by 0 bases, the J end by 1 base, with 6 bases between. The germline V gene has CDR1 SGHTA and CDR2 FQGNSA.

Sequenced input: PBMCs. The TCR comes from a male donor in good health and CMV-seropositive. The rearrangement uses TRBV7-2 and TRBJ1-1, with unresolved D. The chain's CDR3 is CASSLAPRNTEAFF. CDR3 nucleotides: TGTGCCAGCAGCTTAGCGCCCAGGAACACTGAAGCTTTCTTT.